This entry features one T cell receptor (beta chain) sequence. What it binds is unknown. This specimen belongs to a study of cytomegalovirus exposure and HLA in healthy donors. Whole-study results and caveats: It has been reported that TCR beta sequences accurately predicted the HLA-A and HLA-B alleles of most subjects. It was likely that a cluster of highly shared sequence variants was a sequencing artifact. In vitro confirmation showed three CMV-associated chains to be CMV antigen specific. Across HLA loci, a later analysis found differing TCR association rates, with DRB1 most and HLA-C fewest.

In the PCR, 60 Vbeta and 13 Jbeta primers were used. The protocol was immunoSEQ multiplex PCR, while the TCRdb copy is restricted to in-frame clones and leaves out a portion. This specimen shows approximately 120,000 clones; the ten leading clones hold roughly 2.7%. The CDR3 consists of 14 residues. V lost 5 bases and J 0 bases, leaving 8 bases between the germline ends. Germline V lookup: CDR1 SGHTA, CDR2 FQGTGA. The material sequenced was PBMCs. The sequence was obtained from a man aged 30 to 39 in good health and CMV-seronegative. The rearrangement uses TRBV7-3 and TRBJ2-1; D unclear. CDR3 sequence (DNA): TGTGCCAGCAGCCCAAGGAGCTCCTACAATGAGCAGTTCTTC. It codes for CASSPRSSYNEQFF.